Below are 12 T cell receptor beta chains sequenced from a single sample in a study of blood T cell repertoires in COVID-19. TCRdb keeps only in-frame clones here, not all; method: immunoSEQ multiplex PCR. The repertoire holds about 260,000 clones, with around nine tenths as singletons. The sequencing input was peripheral blood. The receptors originated from a man aged 40-50 years who had recovered from COVID-19.

This rearrangement joins TRBV5-1 to TRBJ2-1, with D possibly being TRBD2 (5 bases). CDR3 length equals 15 residues. Germline loops: CDR1 SGHRS, CDR2 YFSETQ. The V gene lost 4 bases and the J gene lost 5 bases, with 16 bases spanning the gap. CDR3 sequence reads: CASSLLGSGNNEQFF. For the CDR3, the DNA is TGCGCCAGCAGCCTGCTGGGCAGCGGCAACAATGAGCAGTTCTTC.

This clone was seen a single time. This chain connects TRBV5-4 to TRBJ2-1; TRBD2 aligns across 12 bases. Trimming at V came to 3 bases and at J to 4 bases, leaving 8 bases not matched to a gene. The CDR3 has 17 residues. CDR1 and CDR2 (germline): SGHNT, YYREEE (reference sequence). The CDR3 region is CASSSLLAGGSYNEQFF. The CDR3, as DNA: TGTGCCAGCAGCTCCCTACTAGCGGGAGGTTCGTACAATGAGCAGTTCTTC.

This rearrangement joins TRBV6-2 or TRBV6-3 to TRBJ2-7; D is uncertain. The germline V and J ends were trimmed by 2 bases and 2 bases, with 7 bases remaining between them. CDR3 length: 13 residues. Germline CDR1 and CDR2: MNHEY and SVGEGT. The CDR3 here is CASSYVRTYEQYF. The CDR3 nucleotides read TGTGCCAGCAGTTACGTGAGGACCTACGAGCAGTACTTC.

The rearrangement joins TRBV5-1 to TRBJ2-7, with 15 bases identical to TRBD2. This CDR3 spans 18 amino acids. J lost 4 bases, V lost 2 bases, and 10 bases had no gene match. Germline CDR1 is SGHRS and CDR2 is YFSETQ. CDR3 DNA sequence: TGCGCCAGCAGCTTCCAGGGACTAGCGGGAGGCTCCTCATACGAGCAGTACTTC. Translating gives CASSFQGLAGGSSYEQYF.

The genes are TRBV7-2 and TRBJ2-3; 8 bases match TRBD2. V shed 3 bases, J shed 3 bases, and the junction held 5 bases outside the gene matches. The CDR3 is made up of 15 amino acids. Germline V gene data show CDR1 as SGHTA and CDR2 as FQGNSA. The CDR3 loop is CASSFSGGPTDTQYF. In DNA form, the CDR3 reads TGTGCCAGCAGCTTTTCGGGGGGGCCGACAGATACGCAGTATTTT.

The chain uses TRBV6-2 or TRBV6-3 and TRBJ2-7, with 7 bases identical to TRBD2. The CDR3 sequence is 14 residues long. Trimming removed 2 bases from V and 0 bases from J; junction bases left unmatched: 1. Germline assignment: CDR1 MNHEY and CDR2 SVGEGT. The CDR3 loop reads CASSYLAASYEQYF. The CDR3, as DNA: TGTGCCAGCAGTTACCTAGCGGCCTCCTACGAGCAGTACTTC.

The rearrangement uses TRBV19 and TRBJ2-1; TRBD2 matches 12 bases. The CDR3 spans 18 residues. V lost 4 bases and J lost 5; bases outside the gene matches: 12. Germline CDR1 reads LNHDA; CDR2 reads SQIVND (reference sequence). The CDR3 here is CASSNAGPGLAGHNEQFF. CDR3 nucleotides: TGTGCCAGTAGTAATGCGGGTCCGGGACTAGCGGGCCACAATGAGCAGTTCTTC.

Here the CDR3 DNA reads TGTGCCAGTAGCCTGAGGACAGGAAGCACAGATACGCAGTATTTT. This encodes CASSLRTGSTDTQYF. J is TRBJ2-3 and V is TRBV19, with 7 bases that match TRBD1. Trimming removed 6 bases from V and 0 bases from J; junction bases left unmatched: 6. Germline values: CDR1 LNHDA, CDR2 SQIVND (reference sequence). The CDR3 has 15 residues.

The chain recombines TRBV3-1 (or the pseudogene TRBV3-2) with TRBJ2-1, with 13 bases matching TRBD2. After removal of 0 bases from V and 4 bases from J, the junction contained 3 bases not matched to a gene. The germline CDR1 and CDR2 sequences are LGHDT and YNNKEL (reference sequence). This CDR3 comprises 17 residues. The CDR3 protein is CASSQETSGGAYNEQFF. As DNA, the CDR3 is TGTGCCAGCAGCCAAGAAACTAGCGGGGGGGCATACAATGAGCAGTTCTTC.

This clone has a single count. This rearrangement joins TRBV7-9 to TRBJ1-2; 9 bases agree with TRBD1. V shed 6 bases, J shed 8 bases, and the junction held 10 bases outside the gene matches. This CDR3 is 14 amino acids long. The germline V gene encodes CDR1 SEHNR and CDR2 FQNEAQ (reference sequence). The CDR3 is CASSTPGTGLGYTF. CDR3 nucleotides: TGTGCCAGCAGTACGCCCGGGACAGGGCTAGGCTACACCTTC.

The gene calls are TRBV6-5 and TRBJ2-1; possible D gene TRBD1, 7 bases. This CDR3 has 16 amino acids. Trimming left V 2 bases short and J 5 bases short, with 16 bases between. Germline V gene sequence: CDR1 MNHEY, CDR2 SVGAGI. The CDR3 sequence: CASSYRGPRGHNEQFF. CDR3 sequence (DNA): TGTGCCAGCAGTTACAGGGGGCCGCGGGGTCACAATGAGCAGTTCTTC.

This clone was detected only a few times. The V gene is TRBV5-5, the J gene TRBJ1-2; 7 nucleotides align to TRBD1. V shed 1 base and J 5 bases; nucleotides not matched to a gene: 2. Germline V gives CDR1 SGHKS, CDR2 YYEKEE (reference sequence). The CDR3 contains 13 residues. This CDR3 is CASSLSRGYGYTF. As DNA, the CDR3 is TGTGCCAGCAGCTTGTCCAGGGGGTATGGCTACACCTTC.